This T cell receptor beta chain is from a study of cytomegalovirus exposure and HLA in healthy donors (dated by TCRdb to about 2017). In the study overall: In an earlier analysis of under 600 of the donors, 276 Gb of sequence data and some 120 million unique TCR beta sequences from 150 million to 200 million T cells were reported. About 310 gigabases of sequencing data and some 85 million unique TCR sequences were included in an early release covering several hundred HLA-typed donors. The genetic ancestry cluster associated with self-reported Caucasian donors included over 80% of the 398 genotyped donors. The study was designed to test whether signatures of past pathogen exposure could be identified by cataloging public T cell receptors. Using immunosequencing, the study profiled T cell repertoires from 500 to 800 subjects and related those repertoires to cytomegalovirus serostatus. A separate validation cohort of more than 100 different subjects was used in addition to the approximately 700-subject first cohort. To predict cytomegalovirus infection status, the study combined high-throughput TCR immunosequencing, statistical association of individual TCRs with disease status, and machine learning. In a later analysis, previously published TCR beta repertoires from 666 donors were re-analyzed and high-resolution HLA genotyping was added so that TCR occurrence patterns could be studied. In the later analysis, no new phenotypic data were used to find candidate immune exposures; instead, reliance was placed on TCR beta sequences and their occurrence across donors. In an earlier analysis of several hundred of the donors, high-throughput TCR beta sequencing was used to judge whether each TCR beta V gene segment behaved as functional or pseudogenic. Alongside the repertoire data, information on donor age, sex, ethnicity and CMV serostatus was compiled. In a later genetic analysis, genome-wide SNP genotypes for about 55% of the roughly 670 donors were used, and that subset was treated as a discovery cohort. All discovery cohort repertoires had been generated on a single sequencing platform. HLA typing included class I and class II loci at four-digit resolution. Typing coverage varied by locus: roughly 629-630 donors for A, B, C, DRB1 and DQB1; more than 500 for DQA1; over 600 for DPA1; some 470 for DPB1. Several DR-DQ haplotypes were handled as single units for association and clustering, since linkage in the cohort was strong. Among about 390 genotyped donors of the cohort, an average of around 240,000 unique TCR beta nucleotide sequences were sequenced per donor, around a sixth of them non-productive.

In the germline V gene (reference sequence), CDR1 corresponds to MNHEY and CDR2 to SMNVEV. Deletion took 3 bases off V and 2 bases off J, with a span of 8 bases between the germline ends. The CDR3 spans 13 residues, from the cysteine through the phenylalanine. Only the CDR3 DNA is retained, 39 bases long and in frame from the first base. In the case of this clone: Its antigen remains unidentified. No quality values exist for individual bases; no much larger clone is one base distant.

In total, approximately 690 healthy bone marrow donors made up the cohort. At the time of sampling, all cohort members were nominally healthy, though unrecorded immune exposures were likely present. The donor tested CMV seronegative and was one of the 352 seronegative cohort members. Every donor gave a peripheral blood sample, and the peripheral blood mononuclear cells from that sample were used for TCR beta sequencing. The Qiagen DNeasy Blood Extraction Kit was used to extract genomic DNA from the blood cell samples. Library preparation employed the immunoSEQ multiplex PCR assay. The multiplex PCR relied on a mix of 60 forward primers for TCR Vbeta segments and 13 reverse primers for TCR Jbeta segments. Amplification of the CDR3 region of rearranged TCR beta genes was performed with a multiplex PCR assay on genomic DNA. On the Illumina HiSeq System, the amplified TCR beta libraries were sequenced as 87-base-pair reads. The authors' analysis ran thus. In a later analysis, tens of millions of unique TCR beta chains were counted across the 650 to 750 repertoires, and roughly 11 million of these chains were shared by at least two donors. A nearest-neighbor algorithm error-corrected the raw reads and collapsed the reads into unique sequences, merging closely related sequences to remove PCR and sequencing errors. CDR3 sequences were aligned to IMGT reference sequences to assign V, D and J gene segments. For a sequence to be retained, a match of at least six nucleotides to both a V gene segment and a J gene segment was required. Rearrangements were called productive when the CDR3 lacked stop codons and stayed in frame with V and J; all others were non-productive. CDR3 was defined according to IMGT convention as the region running from the second conserved V-encoded cysteine to the conserved J-encoded phenylalanine. The earlier analysis of 587 of the donors excluded sequences that lacked an unambiguous match to a single V gene segment. An earlier analysis of some 610 of the donors called V segments functional above 56.7% productive rearrangements and segregating when the between-donor standard deviation exceeded 5%. To diagnose cytomegalovirus status from the catalog of TCR beta chain sequences, a statistical classification framework was built. V and J gene assignment, in a later analysis, came from comparing TCR nucleotide sequences with IMGT/GENE-DB human TR gene sequences. Using the TCRdist pipeline, a later analysis assigned CDR3 sequences along with most-parsimonious VDJ recombination scenarios. In a later analysis, each TCR beta chain was defined by its CDR3 amino acid sequence together with its V-gene family, and reads lacking a unique V-gene family were excluded. As a way to deal with suspected cross-contamination and a sequencing artifact, a later analysis dropped 450 to 600 nucleotide sequences that were highly shared and had low generation probability. In a later analysis, a clonal expansion index for each public chain was calculated from normalized within-repertoire ranks of inferred template counts. Generation probabilities in a later analysis came from a VDJ recombination model fitted to out-of-frame rearrangements, and those results were checked against IGoR. Hypergeometric tests were used in a later analysis to score TCR-TCR, TCR-HLA and TCR-CMV co-occurrence, with a repertoire-size bias correction applied to the TCR pairs. False discovery rates were estimated in a later analysis by permuting HLA or CMV assignments 20 times. A later analysis grouped co-occurring TCRs with DBSCAN, adding TCRdist sequence similarity when clustering within HLA-allele-positive subsets. For co-occurrence clustering, repertoires with fewer than 30,000 or more than 120,000 public chains were excluded, along with roughly five repertoires with anomalous nucleotide sharing. What TCRdb holds here is the immuneACCESS table cut down to in-frame rearrangements. Part of the clones is not present; checked against another copy, under half of the missing clones reflect an unresolved V gene, and the others are unexplained. The V and J calls and clone size were taken over from that table, and D and trimming were inferred from the DNA. Counted in this sample were some 110,000 clones; approximately 81% of them appeared once. Clones ranked in the top ten supply approximately 1.3% of the sample.

General study outcomes and caveats: In a later analysis, the rate of TCR association differed among HLA loci, with DRB1 alleles having the most associated TCRs and HLA-C alleles having the fewest. For the cohort, immune exposure information was limited to CMV serostatus. Because the 87-base-pair reads could not distinguish some IMGT-functional V segments, including TRBV6-2 and TRBV6-3, those segments were excluded. HLA typing was unavailable for some donors at each locus, so association tests used only the typed subset. A later analysis associated about 17,000 TCR beta sequences with specific HLA alleles at a false discovery rate of 0.05. Only TCR beta chains were sequenced in this cohort, and the absence of alpha or paired-chain data limited detectable features. A later genetic analysis associated a missense DCLRE1C variant with V-gene and J-gene trimming of TCR beta chains, and an independent cohort replicated the association. In the study, some 160 TCR beta chains were listed as associated with cytomegalovirus. Because counts were too low, about 15 rarely observed V segments, including chromosome 9 orphons, were left out of the earlier analysis of several hundred of the donors. In an earlier analysis of about 550 of the donors, most TCR beta V segments were observed in productive rearrangements about 87% or about 30% of the time, broadly matching IMGT annotations. Sequencing depth was assumed to be roughly uniform across donors in the presence/absence analyses, though that assumption may not hold. The classifier was reported to diagnose cytomegalovirus status with high specificity and sensitivity in both the original and validation cohorts. A cluster of highly shared sequence variants was judged likely to be a technical artifact of the sequencing pipeline. According to a later analysis, most CMV-associated TCR beta chains appeared to be HLA-restricted, and the HLA associations seemed to be driven largely by CMV exposure. In a later analysis, HLA-associated TCR beta chains were found to be more clonally expanded and to have lower generation probabilities than equally common non-associated chains. Several of the top co-occurrence clusters appeared to be linked to parvovirus B19, influenza, CMV and Epstein-Barr virus, according to a later analysis. Strong co-occurrence of HLA alleles, especially DR and DQ, made assigning TCR associations to individual alleles difficult. Across donors, most TCR sequences were observed very rarely, whereas some public TCRs were present in many individuals. A further reported finding was that TCR beta sequences accurately predicted the HLA-A and HLA-B alleles for most subjects in the first cohort. The authors suggested that the approach could potentially be extended to other disease states and immunological phenotypes. In a later genetic analysis, fewer N-insertions in productive TCRs were reported among donors in an Asian-associated ancestry cluster than the roughly 700-donor mean. In vitro tests confirmed that a few of the cytomegalovirus-associated TCR beta chains recognize cytomegalovirus antigens. Linkage disequilibrium might explain the correlated functional status among segregating V segments, but an unknown experimental factor could not be excluded.

Recombination connected TRBV27 to TRBJ2-7; no D gene is confidently identified. The TCR originated in a man aged 30 to 39 in good health and CMV-seronegative. The sequencing sample was made of PBMCs. The DNA is as follows: TGTGCCAGCAGTTTCTCCAGGACCTACGAGCAGTACTTC. This translates into CASSFSRTYEQYF.